This T cell receptor (beta chain) derives from a study of human T cells and chemical hapten exposure. About the research overall: The study sensitized with 2% DPC on a 2 cm by 2 cm patch of upper inner arm skin. Small pooled library volume differences mainly caused per-sample TCR yield variation.

As to time point: patch test 1, 2 weeks after DPC sensitization. Treatment described: therapeutic diphenylcyclopropenone sensitization with weekly scalp DPC. Investigators collected blood before applying each patch test. Points from the study as a whole: Patch test score showed a positive correlation with PT1 expanded TCR counts.

One entry per CDR3 protein results from TCRdb running MiXCR on the RACE reads. This sample yields roughly 120,000 distinct CDR3 sequences, of which about an eighth are seen a single time; over 1.1% belongs to the top ten. This clonotype was picked up a small number of times. Its specificity is unknown. The TCR sequence derives from a woman between 50 and 59 years old with alopecia areata. Some clones in this sample may be carry-over from other donors' samples. The input for sequencing was whole blood, taken in connection with sensitization to the hapten diphenylcyclopropenone (DPC).

The CDR3 DNA sequence: TGCAGCGTTTTTAACTACGAGCAGTACTTC. This encodes CSVFNYEQYF. V and J are TRBV29-1 and TRBJ2-7; no clear D. The CDR3 runs 10 residues. Germline loops: CDR1 SQVTM, CDR2 ANQGSEA. Trimming left V 5 bases short and J 3 bases short, with 5 bases between.